Presented here are 14 T cell receptor beta chains from one specimen sequenced in a study of molecular identifiers for immune sequencing clone quantification. TCRdb re-called the PCR reads with MiXCR, one entry per CDR3 protein. This table holds 350,000 or so distinct CDR3 sequences, over 20% found once. The sequenced material came from naive CD8+ T cells from blood, with Jurkat cell RNA spiked in. Described subset: FACS-sorted CD8+CD4-CCR7+CD45RA+ naive T cells. These receptors were taken from a human donor in good health. Some libraries in this study had Jurkat cell RNA spiked in.

This clonotype was counted at least ten times. The rearrangement joins TRBV9 to TRBJ1-4; D unresolved. Germline loops: CDR1 SGDLS, CDR2 YYNGEE. With 1 base removed from V and 7 bases from J, the gap between germline ends came to 14 bases. This CDR3 has 15 amino acids. In DNA, the CDR3 is TGTGCCAGCAGCGTAACTATGGGTTTCGGTGAAAAACTGTTTTTT. It translates to CASSVTMGFGEKLFF.

V usage is TRBV20-1 and J usage is TRBJ2-7; D call uncertain. CDR1 is DFQATT and CDR2 is SNEGSKA in the germline V gene (reference sequence). Trimming shortened V by 5 bases and J by 7 bases, and 9 bases separated the two germline ends. The CDR3 is made up of 10 amino acids. DNA for the CDR3: TGCAGTGCTCGGACGATTGAGCAGTACTTC. Amino acids: CSARTIEQYF.

This clonotype was observed many times. J is TRBJ1-5 and V is TRBV19, with 9 bases matching TRBD1. The CDR3 has 13 residues. Germline V CDR1 and CDR2: LNHDA, SQIVND (reference sequence). Trimming removed 9 bases from V and 3 bases from J; junction bases left unmatched: 3. The CDR3 DNA is TGTGCCAGCCGGGACAGGGACAATCAGCCCCAGCATTTT. Translation: CASRDRDNQPQHF.

This clonotype was observed many times. The V gene is TRBV7-2, the J gene TRBJ2-3, with 12 nucleotides matching TRBD2. Germline V gene sequence: CDR1 SGHTA, CDR2 FQGNSA. Germline trimming cut 4 bases from V and 2 bases from J; bases unmatched to any gene: 7. CDR3 length: 17 residues. The CDR3 DNA reads as TGTGCCAGCAGCTCGAGGACTAGCGGGGTATACACAGATACGCAGTATTTT. Translating it yields CASSSRTSGVYTDTQYF.

This clonotype was seen only a few times. This chain joins TRBV13 and TRBJ1-5; no clear D. Germline V gene lookup returns CDR1 PRHDT and CDR2 FYEKMQ (reference sequence). Deletions cut 5 bases from V and 5 bases from J, with 13 bases between. This CDR3 region has 14 residues. Written as DNA, the CDR3 is TGTGCCAGCAGCCAAAGAATAGGAGATCAGCCCCAGCATTTT. Its translation is CASSQRIGDQPQHF.

About this clonotype itself: Possible read error: a much larger clone is one base away. This chain uses TRBV29-1 with TRBJ1-2; D is perhaps TRBD1 (5 bases). The CDR3 extends over 13 amino acids. The germline gives CDR1 SQVTM, CDR2 ANQGSEA. The CDR3 here is CSVEPLRVPGCTF. The CDR3 DNA reads as TGCAGCGTTGAACCCCTCAGGGTTCCTGGCTGCACCTTC. Full variable domain (rest looked up from reference TRBV29-1 and TRBJ1-2): SAVISQKPSRDICQRGTSLTIQCQVDSQVTMMFWYRQQPGQSLTLIATANQGSEATYESGFVIDKFPISRPNLTFSTLTVSNMSPEDSSIYLCSVEPLRVPGCTFGSGTRLTVV.

As regards this clonotype: This could be a read error, since a much larger clone is one nucleotide away. The chain links TRBV6-5 to TRBJ1-1, with 9 bases matching TRBD1. The CDR3 has 15 amino acids. Germline V CDR1 and CDR2: MNHEY, SVGAGI. CDR3 amino acids: CAGSYSDRGFTEAFF. CDR3 DNA sequence: TGTGCCGGCAGTTACTCGGACAGGGGTTTCACTGAAGCTTTCTTT.

This clonotype was seen a few times. The chain joins TRBV7-9 to TRBJ2-5; 11 bases fit TRBD1. V lost 4 bases, J lost 5 bases, and 6 bases stayed unmatched. The CDR3 extends over 15 amino acids. From germline, CDR1 is SEHNR and CDR2 FQNEAQ (reference sequence). Here the CDR3 reads CASSSRDRGDETQYF. CDR3 in DNA: TGTGCCAGCAGCTCCAGGGACAGGGGGGACGAGACCCAGTACTTC. Based on the CDR3 plus reference TRBV7-9 and TRBJ2-5, the full variable domain is DTGVSQNPRHKITKRGQNVTFRCDPISEHNRLYWYRQTLGQGPEFLTYFQNEAQLEKSRLLSDRFSAERPKGSFSTLEIQRTEQGDSAMYLCASSSRDRGDETQYFGPGTRLLVL.

Ten or more counts support this clonotype. V is TRBV20-1 and J is TRBJ2-3, with D possibly matching TRBD2 (6 bases). Germline lookup yields CDR1 DFQATT and CDR2 SNEGSKA (reference sequence). With 3 bases removed from V and 4 bases from J, the gap between germline ends came to 8 bases. The CDR3 is 12 residues long. The CDR3 DNA follows: TGCAGTGCTAGGGGGGAGGCAGATACGCAGTATTTT. Protein sequence: CSARGEADTQYF.

This clonotype was picked up many times. V and J are TRBV29-1 and TRBJ1-2, with TRBD1 matching over 8 bases. Losses at the gene ends were 3 bases for V and 4 bases for J; bases not matched to a gene: 13. The germline gives CDR1 SQVTM, CDR2 ANQGSEA. There are 16 residues in the CDR3. The CDR3 is CSVDTGQGIQRYGYTF. Written as DNA, the CDR3 is TGCAGCGTTGATACAGGACAGGGAATTCAACGCTATGGCTACACCTTC.

This clonotype appeared once. A single base separates this from a much larger clone, so it may be a read error. The rearrangement uses TRBV5-6 and TRBJ2-7; D is uncertain. CDR1 is SGHDT and CDR2 is YYEEEE in the germline V gene. This CDR3 has 11 residues. CDR3 amino acids: CASSLVSEQCF. In nucleotides, the CDR3 is TGTGCCAGCAGCTTGGTCTCCGAGCAGTGCTTC.

This clonotype occurred many times. The V and J genes are TRBV24-1 and TRBJ2-3, with 9 bases matching TRBD1. The V gene's germline CDR1 is KGHDR and CDR2 SFDVKD. This CDR3 has 18 amino acids. Trimming took 3 bases from V and 2 from J; bases not matched to a gene: 11. CDR3 bases: TGTGCCACCAGTGATCCGTCCGGGACAGGGCAATCCACAGATACGCAGTATTTT. Translated, it gives CATSDPSGTGQSTDTQYF.

J is TRBJ2-1 and V is TRBV21-1; TRBD1 was called by the table and not checked on the DNA. TRBV21-1 is assigned pseudogene status. This CDR3 has 15 residues. DNA of the CDR3: TGTGCCAGCAACAAAAGGCCCCGACACTACAATGAGCAGTTCTTC. Its translation: CASNKRPRHYNEQFF.

The table lists this clonotype with many counts. The chain joins TRBV12-3 or TRBV12-4 to TRBJ2-2; 7 nucleotides agree with TRBD1. The CDR3 loop spans 13 amino acids. J lost 6 bases, V lost 4 bases, and 2 bases had no gene match. The CDR3 DNA is TGTGCCAGCAGTTCCGGGACAGCCGGGGAGCTGTTTTTT. Protein: CASSSGTAGELFF.